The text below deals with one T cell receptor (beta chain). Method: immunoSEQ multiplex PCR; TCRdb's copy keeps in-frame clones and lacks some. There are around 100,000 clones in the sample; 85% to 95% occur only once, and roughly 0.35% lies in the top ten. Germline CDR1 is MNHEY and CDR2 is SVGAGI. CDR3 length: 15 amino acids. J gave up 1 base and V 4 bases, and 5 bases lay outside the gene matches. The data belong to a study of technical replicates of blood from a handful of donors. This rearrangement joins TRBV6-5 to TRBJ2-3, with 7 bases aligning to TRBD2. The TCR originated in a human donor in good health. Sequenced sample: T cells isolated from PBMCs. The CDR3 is CASSLLAERTDTQYF. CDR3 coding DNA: TGTGCCAGCAGTTTGCTAGCGGAACGCACAGATACGCAGTATTTT.